This T cell receptor (beta chain) was captured by sequencing in a study of control samples from healthy donors and cancer patients. Germline CDR1 LNHDA, CDR2 SQIVND (reference sequence). Between the trimmed V and J ends, which lost 1 base and 5 bases, there was a span of 12 bases. The CDR3 length is 15 residues. TCRdb's table, derived via immunoSEQ multiplex PCR, lists solely in-frame clones and lacks some. The sample yields over 80,000 clones, 85% seen once. This TCR was sampled from a man aged 30-40 years in good health. The chain uses TRBV19 and TRBJ2-1; the D is unclear. Sequenced sample: blood. The CDR3 is CASSIVYGRNNEQFF. CDR3 DNA: TGTGCCAGTAGTATAGTCTATGGACGGAACAATGAGCAGTTCTTC.